These 20 T cell receptor beta chains share one sample of origin, sequenced in a study of blood T cell repertoires in COVID-19. The table came from immunoSEQ multiplex PCR; TCRdb's copy has only in-frame clones and leaves some out. Counted here are fewer than 150,000 clones, approximately 80% occurring once; the ten biggest clones make up 8.8%. The sequenced material came from peripheral blood. Receptors were obtained from a woman older than 75 in a cohort sampled during active or convalescent COVID-19.

DNA for the CDR3: TGTGCCAGCAGCGCGCAGGGTACAGATACGCAGTATTTT. Amino acids: CASSAQGTDTQYF. The chain has TRBV7-9 and TRBJ2-3; D is possibly TRBD1 (5 bases). Germline CDR1 SEHNR, CDR2 FQNEAQ (reference sequence). The CDR3 runs to 13 residues. V lost 5 bases, J lost 3 bases, and 9 bases lay in between. Full variable domain (outside the CDR3, taken from reference TRBV7-9 and TRBJ2-3): DTGVSQNPRHKITKRGQNVTFRCDPISEHNRLYWYRQTLGQGPEFLTYFQNEAQLEKSRLLSDRFSAERPKGSFSTLEIQRTEQGDSAMYLCASSAQGTDTQYFGPGTRLTVL.

The rearrangement joins TRBV19 to TRBJ1-6, with D uncertain. Germline CDR1 and CDR2: LNHDA and SQIVND (reference sequence). Trimming removed 6 bases at V and 0 bases at J, with 9 bases between. CDR3 length equals 15 residues. CDR3 residues: CASREQISYNSPLHF. CDR3 nucleotide sequence: TGTGCCAGTAGAGAACAGATCTCCTATAATTCACCCCTCCACTTT.

CDR3 in DNA: TGCGCCAGCAGCTTGGGGGCCTGGGAGGACACTGAAGCTTTCTTT. It codes for CASSLGAWEDTEAFF. The chain links TRBV5-1 to TRBJ1-1; D is uncertain. The V end lost 0 bases, the J end lost 3 bases, and 12 bases lay between the germline ends. CDR3 length equals 15 residues. CDR1 is SGHRS, CDR2 YFSETQ, per germline.

The J gene is TRBJ2-2, the V gene TRBV2; D unclear. Germline CDR1 and CDR2: SNHLY and FYNNEI. V shed 1 base and J shed 3 bases, with 9 bases lying between them. The CDR3 extends over 15 amino acids. CDR3 nucleotide sequence: TGTGCCAGCAGTGAAGGGGCCACGGACACCGGGGAGCTGTTTTTT. It yields the protein CASSEGATDTGELFF.

This clone showed up just once. This rearrangement joins TRBV18 to TRBJ2-2, with TRBD1 matching over 8 bases. V was clipped by 4 bases and J by 0 bases; unmatched bases: 4. CDR1 and CDR2 (germline): KGHSH, LQKENI. The CDR3 is 16 residues long. The DNA for the CDR3 is TGTGCCAGCTCACAGCAACAGGGGGCGAACACCGGGGAGCTGTTTTTT. Protein: CASSQQQGANTGELFF.

This clone was picked up a small number of times. The CDR3 sequence is CASTPGRGEKSPQHF. CDR3 sequence (DNA): TGTGCCAGCACTCCCGGCAGAGGTGAGAAATCGCCCCAGCATTTT. The V and J genes are TRBV2 and TRBJ1-5; D is unresolved. Looked up from germline, CDR1 is SNHLY and CDR2 is FYNNEI. The CDR3 is made up of 15 amino acids. Trimming took 7 bases from V and 9 from J, leaving 22 bases between them.

The V and J genes are TRBV6-1 and TRBJ2-7; tentative D call: TRBD2 (6 bases). CDR3 size: 13 residues. Trimming took off 3 bases at V and 2 bases at J, with 8 bases between the two ends. Germline values: CDR1 MNHNS, CDR2 SASEGT. The CDR3 DNA sequence: TGTGCCAGCAGTGAGGGGGGAACCTACGAGCAGTACGTC. Translating it yields CASSEGGTYEQYV.

V usage is TRBV6-2 or TRBV6-3 and J usage is TRBJ1-5; possible D gene TRBD1, 6 bases. V shed 6 bases and J shed 7 bases, with 16 bases lying between them. The CDR3 runs to 14 residues. Germline CDR1 reads MNHEY; CDR2 reads SVGEGT. CDR3 residues: CASSPNLQGQPQHF. The CDR3 bases are TGTGCCAGCAGCCCAAATCTACAGGGACAGCCCCAGCATTTT.

V and J are TRBV28 and TRBJ1-5; D possibly corresponds to TRBD1 (6 bases). Germline V gene lookup returns CDR1 MDHEN and CDR2 SYDVKM. Trimming stripped 1 base from V and 2 bases from J, with 12 bases between. The CDR3 spans 16 residues. CDR3 residues: CASSLYPQGGNQPQHF. CDR3 DNA sequence: TGTGCCAGCAGTTTATACCCACAGGGTGGCAATCAGCCCCAGCATTTT.

This clone was found a few times. J is TRBJ1-4 and V is TRBV19; 11 bases are a match to TRBD1. Losses at the gene ends were 4 bases for V and 6 bases for J; bases not matched to a gene: 1. The CDR3 sequence is 14 residues long. Germline CDR1 and CDR2: LNHDA and SQIVND (reference sequence). The CDR3 DNA sequence: TGTGCCAGTAGTAGGACAGGGGGCGATGAAAAACTGTTTTTT. Residues: CASSRTGGDEKLFF.

The chain has TRBV6-2 or TRBV6-3 and TRBJ2-5, with D possibly being TRBD2 (5 bases). CDR3 length equals 16 residues. V was pared by 2 bases and J by 3 bases, with 16 bases between. The germline V gene has CDR1 MNHEY and CDR2 SVGEGT. The CDR3 DNA sequence: TGTGCCAGCAGTTACAACCAACATGAGGGCGAAGAGACCCAGTACTTC. Protein: CASSYNQHEGEETQYF.

The CDR3 sequence is CASSSWRGDNTDTQYF. Here the CDR3 DNA reads TGTGCCAGTAGTTCGTGGCGGGGGGACAACACAGATACGCAGTATTTT. J is TRBJ2-3 and V is TRBV19, with 8 bases fitting TRBD2. The CDR3 covers 16 residues. The V and J ends lost 5 bases and 2 bases, in that order; junction bases with no gene match: 9. Germline CDR1 and CDR2: LNHDA and SQIVND (reference sequence).

V gene TRBV3-1 (or the pseudogene TRBV3-2) combines with J gene TRBJ1-4; 8 bases line up with TRBD1. Germline V gene lookup returns CDR1 LGHDT and CDR2 YNNKEL (reference sequence). Trimming removed 4 bases from V and 0 bases from J; junction bases left unmatched: 4. This CDR3 is 16 amino acids long. The CDR3 coding sequence is TGTGCCAGCAGCCCTACGACAGGGGCAACTAATGAAAAACTGTTTTTT. Protein sequence: CASSPTTGATNEKLFF.

The rearrangement uses TRBV9 and TRBJ1-6; maybe TRBD1 (5 bases). Germline V CDR1 and CDR2: SGDLS, YYNGEE. This CDR3 has 16 amino acids. Between the trimmed V and J ends, which lost 1 base and 10 bases, there was a span of 18 bases. The CDR3 DNA reads as TGTGCCAGCAGCGTAACCCCTGCGGGGCAGGCGTCACCCCTCCACTTT. As protein: CASSVTPAGQASPLHF.

The V and J genes are TRBV28 and TRBJ2-5; D ambiguous. CDR1 MDHEN and CDR2 SYDVKM come from the germline V gene. The length of the CDR3 is 13 residues. V was clipped by 1 base and J by 10 bases, with 13 bases between them. The CDR3 DNA reads TGTGCCAGCAGTTTATTGACACCTCCAGACCAGTACTTC. This translates into CASSLLTPPDQYF.

The chain combines TRBV27 with TRBJ1-2; 7 positions agree with TRBD1. V lost 4 bases to trimming and J lost 2 bases; unmatched junction nucleotides: 4. The length of the CDR3 is 14 residues. Germline V gene lookup returns CDR1 MNHEY and CDR2 SMNVEV (reference sequence). Here the CDR3 reads CASSSTRGNYGYTF. The CDR3 DNA sequence: TGTGCCAGCAGTTCGACCAGGGGGAACTATGGCTACACCTTC.

The rearrangement links TRBV16 to TRBJ1-1; weak D call: TRBD1 (5 bases). The CDR3 has 15 amino acids. The V gene's germline CDR1 is KGHSY and CDR2 FQNENV. Trimming left V 4 bases short and J 0 bases short, with 12 bases between. CDR3 loop: CASSPAGPLNTEAFF. The CDR3 DNA reads as TGTGCCAGCAGCCCAGCGGGACCGCTGAACACTGAAGCTTTCTTT.

V gene TRBV19 combines with J gene TRBJ1-1; no firm D call. The germline gives CDR1 LNHDA, CDR2 SQIVND (reference sequence). V was shortened by 0 bases and J by 8 bases, with 19 bases between the two germline ends. The CDR3 covers 16 residues. As DNA, the CDR3 is TGTGCCAGTAGTATAGATCCACGGGATAAATCTCGGGAAGCTTTCTTT. It translates to CASSIDPRDKSREAFF.

V gene TRBV7-9 combines with J gene TRBJ1-2; weak D call: TRBD1 (5 bases). The V gene's germline CDR1 is SEHNR and CDR2 FQNEAQ (reference sequence). V was pared by 6 bases and J by 11 bases, with 10 bases between. The CDR3 runs to 10 residues. This CDR3 is CASRGARYTF. The CDR3 nucleotides read TGTGCCAGCAGAGGGGCGAGATACACCTTC.

The chain joins TRBV6-5 to TRBJ1-6; no definite D call. The V gene lost 8 bases and the J gene lost 6 bases, with 17 bases spanning the gap. The length of the CDR3 is 15 residues. The germline CDR1 and CDR2 sequences are MNHEY and SVGAGI. The CDR3 nucleotides read TGTGCCAGCCAGCGCGGAGCGGACGGTAATTCACCCCTCCACTTT. Translated: CASQRGADGNSPLHF.